A single sample is the source of the 4 T cell receptor beta chains below, sequenced in a study of neurological immune-mediated disorders. Stated time point: longitudinal time-point 1 (baseline). Each CDR3 protein gets one entry after TCRdb re-called the 5' RACE reads with MiXCR. The sample contains tens of thousands of distinct CDR3 sequences, approximately 10% of which appear only once. Sequencing was done on a sample of PBMCs. These TCRs come from a man aged 25 to 45 in good health.

In this sample, this clonotype turned up many times. The rearrangement uses TRBV2 and TRBJ2-6; 13 bases are a match to TRBD2. Per germline, CDR1 SNHLY and CDR2 FYNNEI. The CDR3 length is 20 residues. With V trimmed by 4 bases and J by 3 bases, 12 bases remained unmatched. The CDR3 bases are TGTGCCAGCAGTGGGGGATACGGACTAGCGGGAGTAGGTGGGGCCAACGTCCTGACTTTC. It codes for CASSGGYGLAGVGGANVLTF.

Many counts were recorded for this clonotype. The V and J genes are TRBV14 and TRBJ1-2, with D hard to call. Germline assignment: CDR1 SGHDN and CDR2 FVKESK. Deletions cut 4 bases from V and 2 bases from J, with 8 bases between. The CDR3 runs 13 residues. Here the CDR3 DNA reads TGTGCCAGCAGCCTTAACCCCAACTATGGCTACACCTTC. Protein sequence: CASSLNPNYGYTF.

This clonotype came up once. This rearrangement joins TRBV19 to TRBJ2-1; TRBD2 matches 9 bases. The CDR3 spans 16 residues. In germline, CDR1 is LNHDA, CDR2 SQIVND (reference sequence). After removal of 3 bases from V and 2 bases from J, the junction contained 5 bases not matched to a gene. The CDR3, as DNA: TGTGCCAGTAGTATTAGCGGGAGTGCCACCTACAATGAGCAGTTCTTC. Its protein product is CASSISGSATYNEQFF.

This clonotype was found many times. The genes are TRBV9 and TRBJ1-1; the match to TRBD1 covers 7 bases. The CDR3 sequence is 17 residues long. J gave up 1 base and V 5 bases, and 14 bases lay outside the gene matches. Germline values: CDR1 SGDLS, CDR2 YYNGEE. CDR3 bases: TGTGCCAGCAGGCCAAATCCCGGGGAGGGGGCGAACACTGAAGCTTTCTTT. This gives the protein CASRPNPGEGANTEAFF. The complete variable domain, with remaining parts taken from reference TRBV9 and TRBJ1-1, reads DSGVTQTPKHLITATGQRVTLRCSPRSGDLSVYWYQQSLDQGLQFLIQYYNGEERAKGNILERFSAQQFPDLHSELNLSSLELGDSALYFCASRPNPGEGANTEAFFGQGTRLTVV.